This is a list of T cell receptor beta chains from one sample in a study of cytomegalovirus exposure and HLA in healthy donors. Libraries were prepared by immunoSEQ multiplex PCR; TCRdb keeps only in-frame clonotypes and omits some of them. The profile shows around 160,000 clones, roughly 80% of them singletons. Specimen: PBMCs. Receptors originate from a male donor in good health and CMV-seropositive. The CDR3 runs from the conserved cysteine through the conserved F or W. A D gene is named only where the DNA matches it firmly. Clone size is not always given. Where it is, it says once, few, many or a class for expanded clones.

v_call	j_call	d_call	clone_size	cdr3_nt	cdr3_aa
TRBV5-1	TRBJ2-5	-	-	TGCGCCAGCAGCTCGGGAAGAAGTCAAGAGACCCAGTACTTC	CASSSGRSQETQYF
TRBV4-3	TRBJ2-7	TRBD2	-	TGCGCCAGCAGCCTTAATCCTAGCGGGAGCTCCTACGAGCAGTACTTC	CASSLNPSGSSYEQYF
TRBV5-1	TRBJ2-4	TRBD1	once	TGCGCCAGCAGCTCTGGACAGGCTCTAGCCAAAAACATTCAGTACTTC	CASSSGQALAKNIQYF
TRBV4-3	TRBJ1-3	-	-	TGCGCCAGCAGCCAAGGGGCCCTCTCTGGAAACACCATATATTTT	CASSQGALSGNTIYF
TRBV4-1	TRBJ2-1	TRBD2	once	TGCGCCAGCAGCGCTCCCGCCGGGACTAGCGGGAACGGGGGCGCCTACAATGAGCAGTTCTTC	CASSAPAGTSGNGGAYNEQFF
TRBV19	TRBJ1-4	-	-	TGTGCCAGTAGTTCAGGGTCTCCTACGGGTGAAAAACTGTTTTTT	CASSSGSPTGEKLFF
TRBV19	TRBJ1-2	TRBD1	-	TGTGCCAGTAGCCCGGGACAGCCGCCCCCAAACTATGGCTACACCTTC	CASSPGQPPPNYGYTF
TRBV6-1	TRBJ1-5	-	-	TGTGCCAGCAGTGGGAAGGACTCTCGTAGGGCCTATAGCAATCAGCCCCAGCATTTT	CASSGKDSRRAYSNQPQHF
TRBV6-1	TRBJ2-7	-	once	TGTGCCAGCAAGGAGACAGCAAGATACGAGCAGTACTTC	CASKETARYEQYF
TRBV7-2	TRBJ2-3	-	few	TGTGCCAGCAGCTTATTAGCCGGGGATACGCAGTATTTT	CASSLLAGDTQYF